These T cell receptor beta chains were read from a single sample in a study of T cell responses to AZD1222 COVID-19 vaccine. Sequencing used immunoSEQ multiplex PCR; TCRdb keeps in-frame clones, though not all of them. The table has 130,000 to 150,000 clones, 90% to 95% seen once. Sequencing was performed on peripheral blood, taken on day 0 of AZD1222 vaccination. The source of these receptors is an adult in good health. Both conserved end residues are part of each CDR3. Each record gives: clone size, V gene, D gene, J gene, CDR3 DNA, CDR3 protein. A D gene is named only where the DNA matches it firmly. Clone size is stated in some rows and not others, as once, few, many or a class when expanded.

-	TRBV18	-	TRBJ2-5	TGTGCCAGCTCACCACCAGCCCAAGAGACCCAGTACTTC	CASSPPAQETQYF
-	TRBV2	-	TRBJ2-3	TGTGCCAGCAGTGACCACACAATGCGCAATACGCAGTATTTT	CASSDHTMRNTQYF
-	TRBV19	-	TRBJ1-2	TGTGCCAGTAGCCAAGACAGGTACTATGGCTACACCTTC	CASSQDRYYGYTF
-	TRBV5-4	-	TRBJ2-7	TGTGCCAGCAGCGCCCGGTCCAGTACAGGGAGGCACGAGCAGTACTTC	CASSARSSTGRHEQYF
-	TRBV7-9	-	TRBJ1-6	TGTGCCAGCAGCCCGACAGGCGGCGATTCACCCCTCCACTTT	CASSPTGGDSPLHF
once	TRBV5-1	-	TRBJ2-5	TGCGCCAGCAGCTTGGCCGGCGGCAGGGCCGAGACCCAGTACTTC	CASSLAGGRAETQYF
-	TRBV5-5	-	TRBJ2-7	TGTGCCAGCAGTAAACCAGGGATCGGAACCTACGAGCAGTACTTC	CASSKPGIGTYEQYF
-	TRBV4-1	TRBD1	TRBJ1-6	TGCGCCAGCAGCCGGGCTGCCGGGACAGGGGCTTTGGATTCACCCCTCCACTTT	CASSRAAGTGALDSPLHF
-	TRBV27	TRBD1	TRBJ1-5	TGTGCCAGCAGGTTGACGGGACAGGGGGCGGGTCAGCCCCAGCATTTT	CASRLTGQGAGQPQHF
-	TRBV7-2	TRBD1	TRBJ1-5	TGTGCCAGCAGCGGGCGACAGGGGCAGGCTCAGCCCCAGCATTTT	CASSGRQGQAQPQHF
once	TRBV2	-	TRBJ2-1	TGTGCCAGCACCAAGACAGTGTGGGATGAGCAGTTCTTC	CASTKTVWDEQFF
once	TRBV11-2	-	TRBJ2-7	TGTGCCAGCAGCGTAGCAGGGAGAGCCTTATCCGAGCAGTACTTC	CASSVAGRALSEQYF
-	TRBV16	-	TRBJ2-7	TGTGCCAGCAGTATAACCGACTACGAGCAGTACTTC	CASSITDYEQYF
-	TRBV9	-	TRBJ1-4	TGTGCCAGCAGCGTAACGTCCGGGACACTTGGAGAAAAACTGTTTTTT	CASSVTSGTLGEKLFF
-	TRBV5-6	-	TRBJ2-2	TGTGCCAGCAGCTTGTGGTGGGGTACGAACACCGGGGAGCTGTTTTTT	CASSLWWGTNTGELFF
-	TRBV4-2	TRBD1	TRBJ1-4	TGTGCCAGCAGCCAACAGTGGGACAGGGCTGAAAAACTGTTTTTT	CASSQQWDRAEKLFF
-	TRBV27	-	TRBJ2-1	TGTGCCAGCAGTCGACCATCTAAGGGGAATGAGCAGTTCTTC	CASSRPSKGNEQFF
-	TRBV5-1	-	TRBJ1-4	TGCGCCAGCAGCTTGGTTGGCTCCTCGAATGAAAAACTGTTTTTT	CASSLVGSSNEKLFF
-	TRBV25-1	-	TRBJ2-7	TGTGCCAGCAGATCTACCGGGAGCACCTACGAGCAGTACTTC	CASRSTGSTYEQYF
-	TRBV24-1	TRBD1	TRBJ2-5	TGTGCCACCAGTGAACCGGGACAGGGAGGAGAAGAGACCCAGTACTTC	CATSEPGQGGEETQYF
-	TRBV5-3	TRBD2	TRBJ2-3	TGTGCCAGAAGCAAGGGACATGGACTAGCGGGGGGCCCCACAGATACGCAGTATTTT	CARSKGHGLAGGPTDTQYF
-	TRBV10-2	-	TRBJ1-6	TGCGCCAGCAGTGCCGCAGGGTATAATTCACCCCTCCACTTT	CASSAAGYNSPLHF
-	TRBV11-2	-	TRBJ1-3	TGTGCCAGCAGCCCGGGGGGGGCAGGGGCCCTCTCTGGAAACACCATATATTTT	CASSPGGAGALSGNTIYF
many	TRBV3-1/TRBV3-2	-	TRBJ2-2	TGTGCCAGCAGCCCCCCAGGTACACTCAAGTTAAGCACCGGGGAGCTGTTTTTT	CASSPPGTLKLSTGELFF
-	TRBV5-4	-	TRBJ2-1	TGTGCCAGCAGCTTACGTGGTGAGCAGTTCTTC	CASSLRGEQFF
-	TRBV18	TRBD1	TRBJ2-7	TGTGCCAGCTCACCCCGACAGGGCAGGAGCTCCTACGAGCAGTACTTC	CASSPRQGRSSYEQYF
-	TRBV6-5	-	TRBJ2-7	TGTGCCAGCACTTCAGGGGCCTACGAGCAGTACTTC	CASTSGAYEQYF
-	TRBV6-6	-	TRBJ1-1	TGTGCCAGCAGTTATCCCCCTTACACTGAAGCTTTCTTT	CASSYPPYTEAFF
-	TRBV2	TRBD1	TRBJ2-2	TGTGCCAGCAGGTGGGACAGGGCAACCGGGGAGCTGTTTTTT	CASRWDRATGELFF
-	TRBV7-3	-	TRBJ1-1	TGTGCCAGCAGCCTTACAGGAAGGAACACTGAAGCTTTCTTT	CASSLTGRNTEAFF
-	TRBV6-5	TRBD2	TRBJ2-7	TGTGCCAGCATCCTGGGGGGGGGTATCTCCTACGAGCAGTACTTC	CASILGGGISYEQYF
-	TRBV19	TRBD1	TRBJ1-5	TGTGCCAGTAGCGGTTTGACAGGGGGATTGGGCAATCAGCCCCAGCATTTT	CASSGLTGGLGNQPQHF
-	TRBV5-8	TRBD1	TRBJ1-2	TGTGCCAGCAGCCACGGGACAGGGCGAAACTATGGCTACACCTTC	CASSHGTGRNYGYTF
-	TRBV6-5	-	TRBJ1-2	TGTGCCAGCAGGTTCGGGGAGGACTATGGCTACACCTTC	CASRFGEDYGYTF
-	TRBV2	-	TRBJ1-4	TGTGCCAGCAGTGTCCGGGGCCATGAAAAACTGTTTTTT	CASSVRGHEKLFF
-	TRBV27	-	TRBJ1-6	TGTGCCAGCAGTTTACTCGGTCCCGGGGGCGAATCACCCCTCCACTTT	CASSLLGPGGESPLHF
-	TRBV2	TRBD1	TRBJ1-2	TGTGCCAGCAGATCAATCGACCGACAGGGAGGAAGCTATGGCTACACCTTC	CASRSIDRQGGSYGYTF
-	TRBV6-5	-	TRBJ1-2	TGTGCCAGCAGCAACTATGGATCTCTGGGTGGCTACACCTTC	CASSNYGSLGGYTF
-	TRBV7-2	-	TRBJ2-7	TGTGCCAGCAGCTTAAGTCCTCACAATACCTACGAGCAGTACTTC	CASSLSPHNTYEQYF
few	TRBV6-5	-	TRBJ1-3	TGTGCCAGCAGTTACTCAAGAGACCCGACTGGAAACACCATATATTTT	CASSYSRDPTGNTIYF
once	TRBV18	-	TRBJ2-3	TGTGCCAGCTCACCTCTAGCCGGAAACCCCACAGATACGCAGTATTTT	CASSPLAGNPTDTQYF